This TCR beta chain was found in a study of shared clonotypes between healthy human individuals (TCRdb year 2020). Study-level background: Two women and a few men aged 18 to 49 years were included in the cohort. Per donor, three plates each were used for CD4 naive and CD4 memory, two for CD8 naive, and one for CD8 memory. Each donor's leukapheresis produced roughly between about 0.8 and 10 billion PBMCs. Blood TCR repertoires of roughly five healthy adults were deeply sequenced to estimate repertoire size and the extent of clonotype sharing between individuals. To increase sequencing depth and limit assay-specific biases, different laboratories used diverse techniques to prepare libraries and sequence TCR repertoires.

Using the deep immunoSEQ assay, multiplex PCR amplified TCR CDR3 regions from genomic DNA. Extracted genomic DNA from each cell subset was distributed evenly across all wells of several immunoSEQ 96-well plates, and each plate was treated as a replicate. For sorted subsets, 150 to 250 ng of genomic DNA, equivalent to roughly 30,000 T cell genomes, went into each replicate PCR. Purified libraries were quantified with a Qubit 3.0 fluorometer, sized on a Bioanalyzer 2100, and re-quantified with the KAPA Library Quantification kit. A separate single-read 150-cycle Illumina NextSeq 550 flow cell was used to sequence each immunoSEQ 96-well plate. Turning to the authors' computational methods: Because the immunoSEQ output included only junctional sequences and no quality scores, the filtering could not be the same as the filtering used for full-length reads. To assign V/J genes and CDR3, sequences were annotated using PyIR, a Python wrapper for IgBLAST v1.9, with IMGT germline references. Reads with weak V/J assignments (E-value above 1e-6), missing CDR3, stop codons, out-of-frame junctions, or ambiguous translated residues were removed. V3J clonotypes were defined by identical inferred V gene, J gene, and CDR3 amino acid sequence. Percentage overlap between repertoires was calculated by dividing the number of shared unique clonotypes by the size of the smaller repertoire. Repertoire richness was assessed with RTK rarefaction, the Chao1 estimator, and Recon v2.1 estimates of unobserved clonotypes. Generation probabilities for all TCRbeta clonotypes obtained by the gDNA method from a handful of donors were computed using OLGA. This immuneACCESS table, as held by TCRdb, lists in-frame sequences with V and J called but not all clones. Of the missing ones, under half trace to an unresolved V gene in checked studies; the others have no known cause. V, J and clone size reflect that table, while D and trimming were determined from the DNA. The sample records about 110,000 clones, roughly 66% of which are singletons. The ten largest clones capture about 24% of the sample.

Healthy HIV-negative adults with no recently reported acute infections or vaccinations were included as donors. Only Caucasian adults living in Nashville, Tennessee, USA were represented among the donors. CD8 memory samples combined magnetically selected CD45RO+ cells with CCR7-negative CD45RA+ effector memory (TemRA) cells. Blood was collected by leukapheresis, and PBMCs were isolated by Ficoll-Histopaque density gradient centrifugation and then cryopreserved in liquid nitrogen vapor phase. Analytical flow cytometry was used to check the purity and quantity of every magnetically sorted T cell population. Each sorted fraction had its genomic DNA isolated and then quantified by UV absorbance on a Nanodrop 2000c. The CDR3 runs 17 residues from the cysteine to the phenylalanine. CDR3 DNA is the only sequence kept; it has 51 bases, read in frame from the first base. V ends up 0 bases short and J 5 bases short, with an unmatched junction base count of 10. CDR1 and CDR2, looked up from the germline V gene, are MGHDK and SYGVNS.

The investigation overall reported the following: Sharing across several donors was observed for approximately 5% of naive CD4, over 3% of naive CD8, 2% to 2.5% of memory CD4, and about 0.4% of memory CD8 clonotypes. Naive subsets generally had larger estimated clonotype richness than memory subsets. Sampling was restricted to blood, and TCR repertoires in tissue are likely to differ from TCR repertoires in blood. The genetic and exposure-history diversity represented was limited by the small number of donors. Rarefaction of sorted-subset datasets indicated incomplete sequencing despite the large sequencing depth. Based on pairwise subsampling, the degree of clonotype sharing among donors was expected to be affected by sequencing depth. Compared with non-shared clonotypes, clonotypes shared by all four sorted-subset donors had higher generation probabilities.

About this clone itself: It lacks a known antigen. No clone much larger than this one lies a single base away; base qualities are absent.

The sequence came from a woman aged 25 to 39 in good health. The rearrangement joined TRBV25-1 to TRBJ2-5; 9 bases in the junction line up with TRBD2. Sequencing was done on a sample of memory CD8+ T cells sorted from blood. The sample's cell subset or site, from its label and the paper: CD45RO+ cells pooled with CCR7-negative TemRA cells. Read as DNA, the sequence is TGTGCCAGCAGTGAATATCCTCCGCGGGAGGGAGGGGAGACCCAGTACTTC. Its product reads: CASSEYPPREGGETQYF.